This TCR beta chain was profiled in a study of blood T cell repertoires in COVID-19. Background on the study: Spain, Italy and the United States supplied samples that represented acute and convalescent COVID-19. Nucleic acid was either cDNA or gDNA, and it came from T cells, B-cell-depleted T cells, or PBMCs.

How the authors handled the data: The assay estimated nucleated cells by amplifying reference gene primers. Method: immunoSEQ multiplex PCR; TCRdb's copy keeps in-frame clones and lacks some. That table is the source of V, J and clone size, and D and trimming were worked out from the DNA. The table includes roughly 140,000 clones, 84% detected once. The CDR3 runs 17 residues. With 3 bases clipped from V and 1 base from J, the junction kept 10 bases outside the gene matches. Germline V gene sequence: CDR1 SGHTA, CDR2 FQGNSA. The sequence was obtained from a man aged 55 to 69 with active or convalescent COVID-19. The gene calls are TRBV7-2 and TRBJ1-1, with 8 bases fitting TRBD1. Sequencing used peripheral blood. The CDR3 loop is CASSFTGRQGPNTEAFF. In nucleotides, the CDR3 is TGTGCCAGCAGCTTCACCGGCCGACAGGGGCCGAACACTGAAGCTTTCTTT.